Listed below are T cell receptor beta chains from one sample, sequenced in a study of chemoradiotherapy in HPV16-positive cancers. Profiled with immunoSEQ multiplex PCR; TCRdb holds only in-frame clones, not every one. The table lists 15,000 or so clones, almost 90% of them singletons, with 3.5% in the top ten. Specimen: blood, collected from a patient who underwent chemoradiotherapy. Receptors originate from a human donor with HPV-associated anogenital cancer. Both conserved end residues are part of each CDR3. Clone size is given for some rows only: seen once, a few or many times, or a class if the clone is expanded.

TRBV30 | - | CAWSGQEKLFF
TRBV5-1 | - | CASKITGGPSYF
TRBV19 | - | CASSSGETQYF
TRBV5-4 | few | CASSFLAGGRTGELFF
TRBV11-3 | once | CASSLALGTGGSPTNEKLFF
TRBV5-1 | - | CASRVGTSNEQYF
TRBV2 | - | CASSEFQGGGYTF
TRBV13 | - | CASRSLFQETQYF
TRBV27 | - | CASSSGGNTEAFF
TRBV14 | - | CASPRGGYEVYYGYTF
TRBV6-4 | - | CASSALAGGSYNEQFF
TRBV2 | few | CASSESKGYTF
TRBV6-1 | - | CASSELSTGAGGNTIYF
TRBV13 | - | CASSPRLTGEHGYTF
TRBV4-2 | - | CASSQGALSGSSTDTQYF
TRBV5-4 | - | CASRAEVTDTQYF
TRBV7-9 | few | CASSLSSTEAFF
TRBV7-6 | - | CASSLRERSTYNEQFF
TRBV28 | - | CASSLGGSNEKLFF
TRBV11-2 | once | CASSLDGGLDTQYF
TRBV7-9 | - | CASSPGTGVPGANVLTF
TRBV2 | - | CASRGRTGGGGYTF
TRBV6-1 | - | CASSRGDTQYF
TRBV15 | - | CATSRDATSGQETQYF
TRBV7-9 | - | CASSSGAGTYEQYF
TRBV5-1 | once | CASSLDRGLSTEAFF
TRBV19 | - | CASSIGVRGYNQPQHF
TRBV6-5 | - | CASKRAGSGNTIYF
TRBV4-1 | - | CASSQGPGQSEYEQYF
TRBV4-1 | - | CASSQPGQGGYTF